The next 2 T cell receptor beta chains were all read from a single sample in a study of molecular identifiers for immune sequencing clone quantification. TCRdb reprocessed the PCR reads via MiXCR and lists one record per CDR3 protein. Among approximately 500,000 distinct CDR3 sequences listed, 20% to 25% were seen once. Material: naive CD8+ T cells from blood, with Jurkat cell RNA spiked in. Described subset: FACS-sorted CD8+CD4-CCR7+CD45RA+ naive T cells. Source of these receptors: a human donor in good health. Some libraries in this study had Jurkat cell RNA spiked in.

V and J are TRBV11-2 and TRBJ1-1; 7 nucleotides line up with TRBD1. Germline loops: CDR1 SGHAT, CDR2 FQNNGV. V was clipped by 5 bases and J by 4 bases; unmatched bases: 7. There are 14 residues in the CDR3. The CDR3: CASSEGQVRTEAFF. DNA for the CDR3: TGTGCCAGCAGCGAAGGACAGGTTCGCACTGAAGCTTTCTTT. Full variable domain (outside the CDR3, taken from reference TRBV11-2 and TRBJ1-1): EAGVAQSPRYKIIEKRQSVAFWCNPISGHATLYWYQQILGQGPKLLIQFQNNGVVDDSQLPKDRFSAERLKGVDSTLKIQPAKLEDSAVYLCASSEGQVRTEAFFGQGTRLTVV.

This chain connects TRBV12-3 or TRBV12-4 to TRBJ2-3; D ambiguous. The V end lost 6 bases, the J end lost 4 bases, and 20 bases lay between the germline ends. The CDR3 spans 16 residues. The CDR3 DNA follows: TGTGCCAGCAGCCCACAGCCGGGCCTTCGGGCAGATACGCAGTATTTT. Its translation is CASSPQPGLRADTQYF.